The 2 T cell receptor beta chains below come from one sample, sequenced in a study of read filtering for tumor transcriptome and immune sequencing. The library was built from roughly 400 ng RNA with molecular barcoded adaptors for alpha/delta and beta/gamma chains. TCRdb re-called the reads through MiXCR, storing one row per CDR3 protein. The data show approximately 60,000 distinct CDR3 sequences, with about 20% seen just once and roughly 15% held by the top ten. Material: a population of CD138-negative cells sorted from bone marrow. All receptors come from a donor aged 40 or older with multiple myeloma.

Many counts were recorded for this clonotype. The rearrangement links TRBV28 to TRBJ1-5; unclear D gene. The CDR3 has 11 residues. In germline, CDR1 is MDHEN, CDR2 SYDVKM. Trimming took 3 bases from V and 12 from J, leaving 9 bases between them. The CDR3 loop is CASSFERVQHF. Written as DNA, the CDR3 is TGTGCCAGCAGTTTCGAAAGGGTCCAGCATTTT.

This clonotype was recorded at least ten times. The chain joins TRBV6-1 to TRBJ2-1; D gene ambiguous. This CDR3 has 11 residues. The germline V gene has CDR1 MNHNS and CDR2 SASEGT. Trimming left V 6 bases short and J 5 bases short, with 5 bases between. The CDR3 loop reads CASRENNEQFF. Here the CDR3 DNA reads TGTGCCAGCAGGGAAAACAATGAGCAGTTCTTC.